The 7 T cell receptor beta chains listed next were all sequenced from one sample in a study of cytomegalovirus exposure and HLA in healthy donors. The primer mix had 60 Vbeta and 13 Jbeta primers. Profiling relied on immunoSEQ multiplex PCR, and the TCRdb table lists in-frame clones only, not all of them. The sample has approximately 150,000 clones; roughly 84% are singletons. The sample comprised PBMCs. The receptors come from a young man in good health and CMV-seronegative.

This rearrangement joins TRBV6-5 to TRBJ1-2; D not certain. The germline V gene has CDR1 MNHEY and CDR2 SVGAGI. V was clipped by 1 base and J by 5 bases, with 14 bases between them. The CDR3 has 15 amino acids. The CDR3 region is CASSYLEGRRYGYTF. Written as DNA, the CDR3 is TGTGCCAGCAGTTACTTGGAGGGTCGTCGGTATGGCTACACCTTC.

The chain employs TRBV6-1 and TRBJ2-7; D possibly corresponds to TRBD1 (5 bases). Trimming took 7 bases from V and 4 from J, leaving 20 bases between them. Looked up from germline, CDR1 is MNHNS and CDR2 is SASEGT. The CDR3 runs to 15 residues. This CDR3 is CASKGMETVYYEQYF. CDR3 in DNA: TGTGCCAGCAAGGGAATGGAGACAGTATATTACGAGCAGTACTTC.

The CDR3 reads CTSSQDAGHTQYF. CDR3 nucleotide sequence: TGCACCAGCAGCCAAGATGCGGGACATACGCAGTATTTT. V is TRBV1 and J is TRBJ2-3; the table's TRBD2 call for D was not verified on the DNA. TRBV1 is noted as a pseudogene. The CDR3 spans 13 residues.

CDR3 DNA sequence: TGTGCCAGCAGTTTAATCAGGGTGAACACTGAAGCTTTCTTT. This encodes CASSLIRVNTEAFF. This chain connects TRBV28 to TRBJ1-1, with TRBD1 as a possible D gene (5 bases). CDR3 length: 14 amino acids. Germline CDR1 and CDR2: MDHEN and SYDVKM. V was pared by 2 bases and J by 0 bases, with 7 bases between.

The V gene is TRBV7-8, the J gene TRBJ2-7; 8 positions match TRBD2. Germline assignment: CDR1 SGHVS and CDR2 FQNEAQ. V lost 5 bases to trimming and J lost 2 bases; unmatched junction nucleotides: 5. CDR3 length: 14 residues. This CDR3 reads CASSTRTSTYEQYF. The CDR3 DNA reads TGTGCCAGCAGCACGAGGACTAGCACCTACGAGCAGTACTTC.

The chain recombines TRBV5-1 with TRBJ2-5, with 7 bases fitting TRBD1. Losses at the gene ends were 4 bases for V and 3 bases for J; bases not matched to a gene: 6. Germline assignment: CDR1 SGHRS and CDR2 YFSETQ. The CDR3 has 14 residues. CDR3 sequence reads: CASSQGQLKETQYF. In DNA, the CDR3 is TGCGCCAGCAGCCAGGGACAGCTCAAAGAGACCCAGTACTTC.

The chain recombines TRBV4-2 with TRBJ2-3; D might be TRBD2 (6 bases). Germline V gene data show CDR1 as LGHNA and CDR2 as YNFKEQ. Trimming removed 3 bases from V and 7 bases from J, with 23 bases in between. This CDR3 comprises 17 residues. CDR3 sequence reads: CASSHQTSPKAEYTQYF. CDR3 DNA: TGTGCCAGCAGCCATCAAACTAGCCCCAAGGCCGAATATACGCAGTATTTT.